This T cell receptor beta chain appears in the sequencing data of a study of early T cells in non-severe SARS-CoV-2 infection. At the level of the study: Sequencing input comprised bulk RNA from unsorted whole blood; chain pairing was not available. General study results and limits: Private and CD4 specificities were missed by VDJdb matching, skewed to anti-spike CD8.

This clonotype occurred a few times. Its antigen is unknown. The CDR3 runs 16 residues. V gave up 5 bases and J gave up 3 bases, with 17 bases separating them. Germline lookup yields CDR1 SGHVS and CDR2 FNYEAQ. In the library, individual cDNA molecules carried attached unique molecular identifiers. TCRdb reprocessed the 5' RACE reads via MiXCR and lists one record per CDR3 protein. This sample has about 21,000 distinct CDR3 sequences; around 5% occur once, and the top ten carry roughly 15%. The clonotype originates from an adult who was a healthcare worker with PCR-confirmed SARS-CoV-2 infection or an uninfected control (not recorded which). Sequencing was performed on whole blood, taken at baseline. The chain combines TRBV7-6 with TRBJ2-1; D is perhaps TRBD1 or TRBD2 (6 bases each). The CDR3 region has the DNA TGTGCCAGCAGCCAATCGGACGGGGGCTTCTACAATGAGCAGTTCTTC. Translating it yields CASSQSDGGFYNEQFF.